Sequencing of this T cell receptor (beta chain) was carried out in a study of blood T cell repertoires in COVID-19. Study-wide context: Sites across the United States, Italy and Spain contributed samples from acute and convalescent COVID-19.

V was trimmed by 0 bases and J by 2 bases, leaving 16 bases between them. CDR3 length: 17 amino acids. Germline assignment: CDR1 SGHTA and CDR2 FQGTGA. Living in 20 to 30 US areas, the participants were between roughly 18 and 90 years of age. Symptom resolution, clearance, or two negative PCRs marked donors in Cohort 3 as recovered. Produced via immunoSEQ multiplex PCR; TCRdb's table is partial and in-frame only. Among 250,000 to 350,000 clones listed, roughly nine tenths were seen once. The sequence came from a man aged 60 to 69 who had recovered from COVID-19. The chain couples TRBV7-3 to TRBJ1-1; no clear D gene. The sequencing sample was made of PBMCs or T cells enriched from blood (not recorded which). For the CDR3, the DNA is TGTGCCAGCAGCTTAACGTTCGGGGATTCCCAAAACACTGAAGCTTTCTTT. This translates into CASSLTFGDSQNTEAFF.